This T cell receptor (beta chain) stems from a study of T cells in Graves' hyperthyroidism and ophthalmopathy. General study findings and limits: Most thyroid clonotypes expanded above 0.001 were also detected in blood.

This clonotype was recorded many times. Its antigen is not identified. Regions amplified from RNA transcripts were the TCR beta CDR3 regions. Researchers ran a first-round RT-PCR on the TCR CDR3 using the HTBI primer set. Each CDR3 protein gets one entry after TCRdb re-called the multiplex PCR reads with MiXCR. The table lists a few hundred thousand distinct CDR3 sequences, around 15% of them singletons. Exclusions: uncontrolled infection, other autoimmune disease, pregnancy, lactation. Clinical symptoms, serum thyroxine, TRAb, thyroid ultrasound and orbital computed tomography established diagnosis. The CDR3 contains 16 residues. The germline CDR1 and CDR2 sequences are DFQATT and SNEGSKA (reference sequence). V was clipped by 3 bases and J by 5 bases, with 22 bases between them.

The chain joins TRBV20-1 to TRBJ2-5; D gene ambiguous. Sequencing was carried out using blood. This sequence originates from a woman between 18 and 29 years old with Graves' hyperthyroidism. The CDR3 region has the DNA TGCAGTGCTAGGGGTATTCCTCCCCGAAATGGCGAGACCCAGTACTTC. Protein product: CSARGIPPRNGETQYF.